This TCR beta chain was recorded in a study of technical replicates of blood from a few donors. Profiling relied on immunoSEQ multiplex PCR, and the TCRdb table lists in-frame clones only, not all of them. The table records tens of thousands of clones, roughly 90% of them present only once. The germline V gene has CDR1 SGDLS and CDR2 YYNGEE. The CDR3 totals 14 residues. V gave up 0 bases and J gave up 11 bases, with 17 bases separating them. The material sequenced was PBMCs. This TCR derives from a human donor in good health. Some clones in this sample may be carry-over from other donors' samples. This chain uses TRBV9 with TRBJ1-1; D possibly corresponds to TRBD1 (5 bases). CDR3 nucleotides: TGTGCCAGCAGCGTAGCTCTGGGAGGGGCGCGGGCTTTCTTT. Translation gives CASSVALGGARAFF.